Listed below are T cell receptor beta chains from one sample, sequenced in a study of cytomegalovirus exposure and HLA in healthy donors. Profiling relied on immunoSEQ multiplex PCR, and the TCRdb table lists in-frame clones only, not all of them. The data contain around 200,000 clones, about four fifths of them seen just once; the ten biggest clones take up about a tenth. The specimen was PBMCs. The source of these receptors is a woman aged 45-65 years in good health and CMV-seropositive. Each CDR3 is given with its conserved first and last residue. The order of the fields is J gene, CDR3 length, V gene, clone size, CDR3 protein. A row's size may be missing; if present it is once, few, many or a size class.

j_call: TRBJ1-5; cdr3_length: 15; v_call: TRBV6-1; clone_size: .; cdr3_aa: CASSETPYSNQPQHF
j_call: .; cdr3_length: 14; v_call: TRBV15; clone_size: .; cdr3_aa: CATSASGTVYEQYF
j_call: TRBJ2-2; cdr3_length: 16; v_call: TRBV4-1; clone_size: .; cdr3_aa: CASSQGTGQNTGELFF
j_call: TRBJ2-3; cdr3_length: 15; v_call: TRBV2; clone_size: .; cdr3_aa: CASRTGRMPTDTQYF
j_call: TRBJ2-2; cdr3_length: 16; v_call: TRBV7-9; clone_size: .; cdr3_aa: CASSLVAGANTGELFF
j_call: TRBJ1-5; cdr3_length: 17; v_call: TRBV28; clone_size: .; cdr3_aa: CASSPLGTGYSNQPQHF
j_call: TRBJ2-7; cdr3_length: 15; v_call: TRBV4-1; clone_size: once; cdr3_aa: CASSQVDRELAEQYF
j_call: TRBJ2-7; cdr3_length: 17; v_call: TRBV4-1; clone_size: .; cdr3_aa: CASSQDFRTGVNYEQYF
j_call: TRBJ2-1; cdr3_length: 14; v_call: TRBV5-1; clone_size: .; cdr3_aa: CASSLDIPGDEQFF
j_call: TRBJ2-1; cdr3_length: 15; v_call: TRBV5-1; clone_size: .; cdr3_aa: CASSVTGALYNEQFF
j_call: TRBJ1-4; cdr3_length: 16; v_call: TRBV28; clone_size: few; cdr3_aa: CASSFSTGQGGEKLFF
j_call: TRBJ2-7; cdr3_length: 14; v_call: TRBV6-5; clone_size: .; cdr3_aa: CASKEGGGSYEQYF
j_call: TRBJ1-3; cdr3_length: 17; v_call: TRBV18; clone_size: .; cdr3_aa: CASSPRDRASSGNTIYF
j_call: TRBJ2-1; cdr3_length: 16; v_call: TRBV30; clone_size: .; cdr3_aa: CAWAGASGLSYNEQFF
j_call: TRBJ2-5; cdr3_length: 15; v_call: TRBV27; clone_size: few; cdr3_aa: CASSLRTGVQETQYF
j_call: TRBJ2-1; cdr3_length: 13; v_call: TRBV5-1; clone_size: .; cdr3_aa: CASSLDDYNEQFF
j_call: TRBJ1-2; cdr3_length: 14; v_call: TRBV4-2; clone_size: .; cdr3_aa: CASSRPQGLTGYTF
j_call: TRBJ2-5; cdr3_length: 14; v_call: TRBV11-2; clone_size: .; cdr3_aa: CASSLQGGAGEQYF
j_call: TRBJ1-4; cdr3_length: 13; v_call: TRBV2; clone_size: few; cdr3_aa: CAGQTGGFEKLFF
j_call: TRBJ2-7; cdr3_length: 16; v_call: TRBV18; clone_size: .; cdr3_aa: CASSPSSAGQSYEQYF
j_call: TRBJ2-3; cdr3_length: 15; v_call: TRBV28; clone_size: .; cdr3_aa: CASSFGTGRTDTQYF
j_call: TRBJ2-1; cdr3_length: 14; v_call: TRBV25-1; clone_size: .; cdr3_aa: CASSGRGTYNEQFF
j_call: TRBJ2-2; cdr3_length: 19; v_call: TRBV7-8; clone_size: .; cdr3_aa: CASSLPAHGGTVNTGELFF